These T cell receptor beta chains were read from a single sample in a study of CD8 T cells in ankylosing spondylitis. From the 5' RACE reads, TCRdb called clonotypes with MiXCR, one entry per CDR3 protein. The sample includes 150,000 to 200,000 distinct CDR3 sequences, over 10% seen only once; the top ten take 9.5% to 12%. The specimen was blood, either unsorted or a sorted T cell fraction (not recorded which). The receptors derive from a female donor with ankylosing spondylitis or in good health (not recorded which). CDR3s include the opening cysteine and the closing phenylalanine or tryptophan. The D gene is left open where the match is weak. Size values are once, few and many counts, or a class for expanded clones, and some rows have none.

cdr3_length d_call clone_size j_call v_call cdr3_nt cdr3_aa
14 - few TRBJ1-3 TRBV6-1 TGTGCCAGCTCCGTGTCCAGATTCGGAAACACCATATATTTT CASSVSRFGNTIYF
15 - many TRBJ2-1 TRBV12-3/TRBV12-4 TGTGCCAGCAGTGCCACCCTCGACGGGTACAATGAGCAGTTCTTC CASSATLDGYNEQFF
15 - - TRBJ2-7 TRBV20-1 TGCAGTGCTAGAGATCGGGGTAGCGGAGTCTACGTGCAGTACTTC CSARDRGSGVYVQYF
16 - - TRBJ2-1 TRBV15 TGTGCCACCAGCACTCTCTCGGGCTTGAGGGCAAATGAGCAGTTCTTC CATSTLSGLRANEQFF
14 - many TRBJ2-1 TRBV5-1 TGCGCCAGCAGCTTGAGTCAGTTCTACAATGAGCAGTTCTTC CASSLSQFYNEQFF
15 - few TRBJ2-1 TRBV20-1 TGCAGTGCCCCGAGGCAGCGCCAAAGGTACAATGAGCAGTTCTTC CSAPRQRQRYNEQFF
18 TRBD2 many TRBJ2-2 TRBV15 TGTGCCACCAGCAGAGATTTAGGTCTAGCGGGAGGGTCCGGGGAGCTGTTTTTT CATSRDLGLAGGSGELFF
13 - many TRBJ1-2 TRBV12-3/TRBV12-4 TGTGCCAGCAGTTTAGCGGCAGTAGAGGGCTACACCTTC CASSLAAVEGYTF
17 - many TRBJ2-1 TRBV4-3 TGCGCCAGCAGTCCAAAAGGGCGGGGGCTCTCCTACAATGAGCAGTTCTTC CASSPKGRGLSYNEQFF
14 - many TRBJ2-1 TRBV4-3 TGCGCCAGCAGCCGACCTGCCGGGGACAATGAGCAGTTCTTC CASSRPAGDNEQFF
15 TRBD1 many TRBJ1-5 TRBV19 TGTGCCAGTAGTACAGGGGGCGGAAGCAATCAGCCCCAGCATTTT CASSTGGGSNQPQHF
15 TRBD1 many TRBJ2-1 TRBV3-1 TGTGCCAGCAGCCAAGACACAGGGGCCTACAATGAGCAGTTCTTC CASSQDTGAYNEQFF
16 TRBD2 - TRBJ2-1 TRBV10-3 TGTGCCATCAGTGAGTCCGCTAGCGGATACGTCAATGAGCAGTTCTTC CAISESASGYVNEQFF
13 TRBD1 many TRBJ2-7 TRBV5-1 TGCGCCAGCAGCTGGGACAGGGTCTACGAGCAGTACTTC CASSWDRVYEQYF
15 - many TRBJ2-2 TRBV2 TGTGCCAGCAGGGAAGCGTTCGCGAACACCGGGGAGCTGTTTTTT CASREAFANTGELFF
12 TRBD1 many TRBJ2-1 TRBV20-1 TGCAGTGCCACAACAGGGGTCGATGAGCAGTTCTTC CSATTGVDEQFF
15 - many TRBJ2-1 TRBV7-2 TGTGCCAGCAGCCGACGGACAGACTACTCCTCTGAGCAGTTCTTC CASSRRTDYSSEQFF
17 - - TRBJ2-1 TRBV20-1 TGCAGTGCTAGAGATCTCCTCGAGGGGGGGCCCTACAATGAGCAGTTCTTC CSARDLLEGGPYNEQFF